What follows is one TCR beta chain and its context. Its antigen is unknown. The record has no base qualities; no much larger clone is one base away. V is shortened by 5 bases, J by 7 bases, and the region joining them spans 12 bases. For CDR1 and CDR2, the germline V gene lists SGHAT and FQNNGV. CDR3 length: 14 amino acids, cysteine to phenylalanine. Only CDR3 DNA remains: 42 bases, in frame from the first base. The record originates from a study of T cell responses to AZD1222 COVID-19 vaccine listed by TCRdb under 2021. Regarding the complete study: Because spike-specific TCR depth and breadth did not differ between the two schedules, AZD1222 recipients who got a second dose at roughly 4 weeks were pooled with those who got a second dose at roughly 12 weeks. A total of under 250 trial participants underwent TCR sequencing, of whom roughly 210 had received two doses of AZD1222 and about 26 had received two doses of the MenACWY control vaccine. Trial participants were enrolled by age into 18-55, 56-69 and 70-plus year subgroups, with approximately 160, 26 and 62 TCR-sequenced participants respectively.

The CDR3 regions of human TCRbeta chains were analyzed by immunosequencing. The study's processing was this. Repertoire TCRs were matched against a reference library of SARS-CoV-2-specific TCRs generated with the MIRA antigen-specificity platform. Breadth meant the fraction of unique TCRs that were SARS-CoV-2-associated, whereas depth meant the fraction of total T cells that were SARS-CoV-2-associated. Each spike-specific TCR was assigned to its reactive spike region and to a CD4 or CD8 class using the MIRA data. Log10-transformed breadth and depth values were compared by one-way ANOVA with Sidak's multiple comparisons tests. TCRdb took this table from immuneACCESS and kept in-frame rearrangements with V and J called. Such tables lack part of the clones; where checked against another copy, unresolved V genes explain under half of the gap, and the rest is unexplained. That table gives V, J and clone size, and the DNA gave D and trimming. The sample table records 150,000 to 200,000 clones; around 94% of these occur just once. The ten largest clones represent over 9.5% of the sample.

What the time point label conveys for this sample: baseline before first vaccination. Vaccinee samples were obtained from the UK trials COV001 and COV002, which included a single-blind randomized controlled phase 2/3 trial of AZD1222 (ChAdOx1 nCoV-19) in healthy adults. Trial participant PBMC samples were collected at day 0 and day 28 after the second dose for TCRbeta chain sequencing. The paper as a whole reports these results and caveats: No day 14 peak-response samples were available, so repertoires were characterized only after the peak T cell response. After two AZD1222 doses, spike-specific TCR breadth and depth were significantly higher than at day 0 and than in MenACWY recipients. In the small 56-69-year group, the increase in depth fell short of significance, most likely because of low power. Conclusions about previously exposed vaccinees are limited, since just a handful of AZD1222 recipients were seropositive for SARS-CoV-2 at baseline. Most participants were white British and females outnumbered males, and the authors suggested that clonal diversity may have been underestimated. Nearly half of unique spike-specific TCRs reportedly recognized epitopes outside regions mutated in the B.1.351 and B.1.1.7 variants. The vaccine-associated CD4 TCRs covered the entire spike protein, and the dominant responses fell in regions 160-218 and 743-854.

Recombination linked TRBV11-2 to TRBJ1-6; the D gene is unclear. The sample consisted of peripheral blood, taken on day 0 of AZD1222 vaccination. This sequence originates from an adult in good health. The sequenced DNA is TGTGCCAGCAGCCCCGAGAGAGGGAATTCACCCCTCCACTTT. This translates into CASSPERGNSPLHF. Here the CDR3 is joined to the reference TRBV11-2 and TRBJ1-6 genes, and the full variable domain is: EAGVAQSPRYKIIEKRQSVAFWCNPISGHATLYWYQQILGQGPKLLIQFQNNGVVDDSQLPKDRFSAERLKGVDSTLKIQPAKLEDSAVYLCASSPERGNSPLHFGNGTRLTVT.